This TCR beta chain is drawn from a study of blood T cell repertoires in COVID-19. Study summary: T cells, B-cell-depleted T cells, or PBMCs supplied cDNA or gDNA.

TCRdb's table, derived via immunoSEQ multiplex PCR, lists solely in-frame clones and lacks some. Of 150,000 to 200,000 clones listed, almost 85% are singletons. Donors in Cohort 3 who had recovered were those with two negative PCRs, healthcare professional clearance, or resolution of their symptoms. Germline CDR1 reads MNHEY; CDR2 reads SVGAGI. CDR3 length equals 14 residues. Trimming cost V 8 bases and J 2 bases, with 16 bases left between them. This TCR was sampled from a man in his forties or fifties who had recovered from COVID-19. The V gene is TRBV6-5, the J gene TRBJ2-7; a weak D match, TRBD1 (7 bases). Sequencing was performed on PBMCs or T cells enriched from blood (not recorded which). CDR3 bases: TGTGCCAGCCGCTCAGGGGGGTCAACCTACGAGCAGTACTTC. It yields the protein CASRSGGSTYEQYF.